Sequencing of this T cell receptor beta chain was carried out in a study of metastatic and nonmetastatic thyroid tumors (TCRdb year 2020). Regarding the complete study: For patients with malignant and with benign thyroid disease, the researchers compared repertoires between peripheral blood samples and tumor or nodule tissue samples.

Study-wide findings and limitations: TCR beta diversity was reported as significantly higher in malignant tumors than in benign nodules, in both blood and tumor samples.

Worth noting for this clone: Its antigen target is currently unknown. Germline is not matched at one junction end, which may reflect a read error.

None of the patients had been given any treatment before thyroid surgery. The study retrospectively analysed patient clinical samples collected from the early 2010s to the late 2010s using T-cell receptor beta sequencing. The CDR1 and CDR2 encoded by the germline V gene (reference sequence) are GTSNPN and SVGIG. From the cysteine through the phenylalanine, the CDR3 covers 17 amino acids. Only CDR3 DNA is held: 51 bases, read in frame from base 1. Library construction relied on PCR. These reads were obtained on an Illumina HiSeq 4000. High-throughput sequencing was used to profile the TCR beta-chain CDR3 region of each patient. Turning to the authors' computational methods: A classifier to discriminate distant-metastatic papillary thyroid cancer patients was built from CDR3 differences across clinicopathological groups. To measure repertoire diversity the researchers used the Shannon index, while the Morisita-Horn index served to gauge how similar the tumor and blood repertoires were. Starting from the raw public reads, TCRdb applied fastp trimming at Q25, assembled clones with MiXCR and retained in-frame beta chains. These V and J calls derive from TCRdb rather than the authors' analysis. This sample is represented by over 70,000 clones; less than 20% of them were singletons. The ten biggest clones cover about 13% of the sample.

The specimen sequenced was blood. The TCR was taken from a female donor with papillary thyroid cancer or a benign thyroid nodule (not recorded which). Some clones in this sample may be carry-over from other donors' samples. This chain joins TRBV30 to TRBJ2-6, with TRBD1 matching 7 junction bases. The CDR3 region reads CAWAPGQSRSGANVLTF. The bases are TGTGCCTGGGCCCCGGGACAGTCTCGCTCTGGGGCCAATGTCCTGACTTTC.